This T cell receptor beta chain was observed in a study of T-cell reconstitution after alpha-beta-depleted transplantation in children. Study-level findings and limits: Newly generated T cells supplied most T-cell counts and diversity one year post-transplant. Several patients had high TCRbeta diversity at day 60; it came from surviving recipient T cells and thymic progenitors.

This clonotype was counted many times. Antigen unknown. Unique molecular identifiers were used to barcode this TCRbeta library. Using its own MiXCR run on the PCR reads, TCRdb lists one record per CDR3 protein. The table lists a few hundred thousand distinct CDR3 sequences, 11% of them singletons. Trimming stripped 1 base from V and 2 bases from J, with 7 bases between. The CDR3 length is 13 residues. Germline V gene data show CDR1 as SQVTM and CDR2 as ANQGSEA. The J gene is TRBJ2-3, the V gene TRBV29-1; D not certain. Sequenced here: peripheral blood, sampled 180 days after TCRalphabeta/CD19-depleted stem cell transplant. The sequence was obtained from a male patient between 2 and 10 years old who had a stem cell transplant for chronic granulomatous disease, so the T cells may come from the graft donor. Here the CDR3 DNA reads TGCAGCGTTGAAGGAGAGTACACAGATACGCAGTATTTT. Protein sequence: CSVEGEYTDTQYF.